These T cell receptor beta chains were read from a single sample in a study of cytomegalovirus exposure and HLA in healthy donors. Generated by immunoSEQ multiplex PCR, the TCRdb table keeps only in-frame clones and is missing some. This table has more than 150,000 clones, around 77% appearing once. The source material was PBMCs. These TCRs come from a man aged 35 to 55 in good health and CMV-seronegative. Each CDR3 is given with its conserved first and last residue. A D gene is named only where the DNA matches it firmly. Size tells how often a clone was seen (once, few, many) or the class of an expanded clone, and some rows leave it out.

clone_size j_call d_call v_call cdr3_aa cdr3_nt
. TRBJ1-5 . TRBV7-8 CASSSSGQTTNQPQHF TGTGCCAGCAGCTCCTCCGGACAGACTACTAACCAGCCCCAGCATTTT
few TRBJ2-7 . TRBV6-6 CASRDYAAYEQYF TGTGCCAGCAGGGACTATGCGGCCTACGAGCAGTACTTC
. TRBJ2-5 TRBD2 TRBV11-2 CASSLGGRRETQYF TGTGCCAGCAGCTTAGGCGGGAGGAGGGAGACCCAGTACTTC
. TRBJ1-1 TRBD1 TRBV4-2 CASSQDLQGDLNTEAFF TGTGCCAGCAGCCAAGATTTACAGGGGGATTTGAACACTGAAGCTTTCTTT
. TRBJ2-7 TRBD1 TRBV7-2 CASSGGQGAGEQYF TGTGCCAGCAGTGGGGGACAGGGGGCTGGCGAGCAGTACTTC
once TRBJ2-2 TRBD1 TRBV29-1 CSADRGNTGELFF TGCAGCGCCGACAGGGGAAACACCGGGGAGCTGTTTTTT
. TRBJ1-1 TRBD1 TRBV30 CAWSDPGQEAEAFF TGTGCCTGGAGTGATCCGGGACAGGAGGCTGAAGCTTTCTTT
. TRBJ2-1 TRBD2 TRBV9 CASSAGTSGSNEQFF TGTGCCAGCAGCGCCGGGACTAGCGGGTCCAATGAGCAGTTCTTC
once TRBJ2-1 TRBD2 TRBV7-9 CASSLGLAGDNEQFF TGTGCCAGCAGCTTGGGACTAGCGGGCGACAATGAGCAGTTCTTC
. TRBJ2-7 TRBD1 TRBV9 CASSAQGVPYEQYF TGTGCCAGCAGCGCTCAGGGGGTCCCCTACGAGCAGTACTTC
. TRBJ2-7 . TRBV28 CASSRTTLYEQYF TGTGCCAGCAGCCGGACTACCCTATACGAGCAGTACTTC
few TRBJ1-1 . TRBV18 CASSPGGAVAEAFF TGTGCCAGCTCACCGGGGGGGGCCGTCGCTGAAGCTTTCTTT
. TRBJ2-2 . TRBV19 CASRGRGPNTGELFF TGTGCCAGTAGGGGGCGGGGGCCGAACACCGGGGAGCTGTTTTTT
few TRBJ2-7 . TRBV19 CASSPDRENGYEQYF TGTGCCAGTAGTCCGGATCGGGAGAATGGGTACGAGCAGTACTTC
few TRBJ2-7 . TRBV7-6 CASSLEYRVGEQYF TGTGCCAGCAGCTTAGAGTACAGGGTGGGCGAGCAGTACTTC
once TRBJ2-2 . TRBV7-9 CASSSRTTTGELFF TGTGCCAGCAGCTCCCGGACTACCACCGGGGAGCTGTTTTTT
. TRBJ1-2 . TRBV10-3 CATRDTAYYGYTF TGTGCCACCAGGGACACCGCCTACTATGGCTACACCTTC
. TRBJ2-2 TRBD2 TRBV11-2 CASSSLPRTSYPGELFF TGTGCCAGCAGCTCTTTACCGCGGACTAGTTATCCCGGGGAGCTGTTTTTT
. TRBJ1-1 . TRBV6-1 CASSEVGADTEAFF TGTGCCAGCAGTGAAGTGGGGGCGGACACTGAAGCTTTCTTT
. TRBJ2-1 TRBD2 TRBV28 CASSFLAETYNEQFF TGTGCCAGCAGTTTTCTAGCGGAGACCTACAATGAGCAGTTCTTC
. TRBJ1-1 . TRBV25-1 CASSVAQGYTEAFF TGTGCCAGCAGTGTTGCACAGGGTTACACTGAAGCTTTCTTT
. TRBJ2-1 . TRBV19 CATLVGGADNEQFF TGTGCCACGTTGGTGGGAGGCGCGGACAATGAGCAGTTCTTC
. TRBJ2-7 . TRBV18 CASSPSLYEQYF TGTGCCAGCTCACCTTCCCTTTACGAGCAGTACTTC
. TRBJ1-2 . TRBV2 CASTGGRGYTF TGTGCCAGCACGGGGGGTCGGGGCTACACCTTC
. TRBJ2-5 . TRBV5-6 CASSLAAGGWETQYF TGTGCCAGCAGCTTAGCGGCGGGCGGGTGGGAGACCCAGTACTTC
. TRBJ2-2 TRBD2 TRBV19 CASSIKLAVNTGELFF TGTGCCAGTAGTATAAAACTAGCGGTGAACACCGGGGAGCTGTTTTTT
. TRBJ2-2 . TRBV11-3 CASSFGVANTGELFF TGTGCCAGCAGCTTCGGGGTTGCGAACACCGGGGAGCTGTTTTTT
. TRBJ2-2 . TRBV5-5 CASSLVLNTGELFF TGTGCCAGCAGCTTGGTTCTAAACACCGGGGAGCTGTTTTTT
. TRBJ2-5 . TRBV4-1 CASSQVELVRETQYF TGCGCCAGCAGCCAAGTGGAACTAGTGCGGGAGACCCAGTACTTC
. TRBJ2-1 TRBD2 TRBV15 CATSKDRGLALNNEQFF TGTGCCACCAGCAAAGATCGGGGACTAGCGTTAAACAATGAGCAGTTCTTC
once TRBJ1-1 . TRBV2 CASSEAQIRGMAFF TGTGCCAGCAGTGAAGCGCAGATCAGGGGAATGGCTTTCTTT
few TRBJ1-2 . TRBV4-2 CASSPRVGEGNYGYTF TGTGCCAGCAGCCCGAGGGTCGGGGAGGGTAACTATGGCTACACCTTC
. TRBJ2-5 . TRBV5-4 CASSPSLSGRGKETQYF TGTGCCAGCAGCCCCTCCTTGAGTGGGAGAGGTAAAGAGACCCAGTACTTC
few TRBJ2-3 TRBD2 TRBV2 CASIPTSGSPDTQYF TGTGCCAGCATCCCGACTAGCGGGAGCCCAGATACGCAGTATTTT
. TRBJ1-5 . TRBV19 CASTEVRGLNQPQHF TGTGCCAGTACGGAGGTCAGAGGGTTAAATCAGCCCCAGCATTTT
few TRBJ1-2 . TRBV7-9 CASSPGHINYGYTF TGTGCCAGCAGCCCGGGACATATAAACTATGGCTACACCTTC
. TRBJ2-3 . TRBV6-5 CASSSGETDTQYF TGTGCCAGCAGTTCCGGGGAGACAGATACGCAGTATTTT
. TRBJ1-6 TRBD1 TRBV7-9 CSSSAQQGARSPLHF TGTTCCAGCAGCGCGCAACAGGGGGCGCGATCACCCCTCCACTTT
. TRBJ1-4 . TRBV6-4 CASRGGNEKLFF TGTGCCAGCAGAGGGGGAAATGAAAAACTGTTTTTT
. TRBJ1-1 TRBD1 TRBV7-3 CASSLHGGQAYTEAFF TGTGCCAGCAGCCTACACGGGGGACAGGCCTACACTGAAGCTTTCTTT
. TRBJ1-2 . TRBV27 CASSEEAEGYGYTF TGTGCCAGCAGTGAGGAGGCCGAGGGCTATGGCTACACCTTC
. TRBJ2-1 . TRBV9 CASSVGQRSYNEQFF TGTGCCAGCAGCGTAGGCCAGCGATCCTACAATGAGCAGTTCTTC
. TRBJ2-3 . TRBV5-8 CASSLYTPGTDTQYF TGTGCCAGCAGCTTGTATACACCAGGCACAGATACGCAGTATTTT
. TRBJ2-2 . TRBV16 CASSQATNTGELFF TGTGCCAGCAGCCAAGCTACGAACACCGGGGAGCTGTTTTTT
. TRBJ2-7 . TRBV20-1 CSAYTRDEQYF TGCAGTGCATATACTCGGGACGAGCAGTACTTC
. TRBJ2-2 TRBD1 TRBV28 CASRSDRGAGELFF TGTGCCAGCAGAAGTGACAGGGGCGCCGGGGAGCTGTTTTTT
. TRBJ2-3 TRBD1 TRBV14 CASSHGQADTQYF TGTGCCAGCAGCCATGGACAGGCAGATACGCAGTATTTT
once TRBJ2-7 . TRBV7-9 CASSPGRYEQYF TGTGCCAGCAGCCCAGGCAGGTACGAGCAGTACTTC
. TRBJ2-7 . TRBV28 CASSLGDIEQYF TGTGCCAGCAGTTTAGGGGACATTGAGCAGTACTTC